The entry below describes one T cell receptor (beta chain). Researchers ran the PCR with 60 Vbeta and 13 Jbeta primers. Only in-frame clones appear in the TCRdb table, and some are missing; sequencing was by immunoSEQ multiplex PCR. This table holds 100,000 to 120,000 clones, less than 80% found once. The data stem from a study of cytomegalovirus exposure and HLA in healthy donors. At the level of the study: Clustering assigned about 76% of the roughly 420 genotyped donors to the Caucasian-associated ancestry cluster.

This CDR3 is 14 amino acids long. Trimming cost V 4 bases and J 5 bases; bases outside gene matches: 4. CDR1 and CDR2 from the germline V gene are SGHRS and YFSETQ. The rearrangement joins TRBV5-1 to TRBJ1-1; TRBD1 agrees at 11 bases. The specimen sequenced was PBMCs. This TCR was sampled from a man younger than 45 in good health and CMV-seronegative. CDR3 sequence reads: CASSKGTGGTEAFF. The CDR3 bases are TGCGCCAGCAGCAAAGGGACAGGGGGTACTGAAGCTTTCTTT.